Listed here are 20 T cell receptor beta chains from one sample, sequenced in a study of T cell changes during pregnancy in multiple sclerosis. TCRdb's copy holds only in-frame clones and misses some; the assay was immunoSEQ multiplex PCR. The sample has about 69,000 clones, 91% seen once. Sequenced material: CD4+ T cells from peripheral blood mononuclear cells, taken in the third trimester of pregnancy. The receptors here all came from a female donor in good health, enrolled as a control in a pregnancy study.

The J gene is TRBJ1-5, the V gene TRBV6-1, with 9 nucleotides matching TRBD1. Per germline, CDR1 MNHNS and CDR2 SASEGT. Trimming took 7 bases from V and 7 from J; bases not matched to a gene: 8. The CDR3 consists of 14 residues. CDR3 protein: CASTPGTGLQPQHF. The CDR3 bases are TGTGCCAGCACCCCAGGGACAGGGCTCCAGCCCCAGCATTTT.

The chain combines TRBV6-1 with TRBJ1-6; 7 bases are shared with TRBD1. The CDR3 spans 15 residues. Germline trimming cut 0 bases from V and 7 bases from J; bases unmatched to any gene: 3. From germline, CDR1 is MNHNS and CDR2 SASEGT. The CDR3 nucleotides read TGTGCCAGCAGTGAAGCAGGGGGACAGAATTCACCCCTCCACTTT. Protein: CASSEAGGQNSPLHF.

The chain uses TRBV2 and TRBJ2-2; D may be TRBD2 (6 bases). V was cut by 6 bases and J by 4 bases, with 9 bases left in between. This CDR3 region has 13 residues. The V gene's germline CDR1 is SNHLY and CDR2 FYNNEI. CDR3 amino acids: CASSIGGTGELFF. CDR3 DNA sequence: TGTGCCAGCAGCATCGGGGGCACCGGGGAGCTGTTTTTT.

V and J are TRBV30 and TRBJ1-5; D not certain. From germline, CDR1 is GTSNPN and CDR2 SVGIG (reference sequence). V was pared by 0 bases and J by 4 bases, with 10 bases between. The CDR3 extends over 14 amino acids. The CDR3 loop reads CAWSVGGLNQPQHF. CDR3 nucleotide sequence: TGTGCCTGGAGTGTAGGAGGCTTAAATCAGCCCCAGCATTTT.

CDR3 DNA sequence: TGTGCCAGTAGGGGCCCTGGACAGGGCGCGTACGAGCAGTACTTC. Translation: CASRGPGQGAYEQYF. J is TRBJ2-7 and V is TRBV19, with 8 bases lining up with TRBD1. V lost 6 bases to trimming and J lost 4 bases; unmatched junction nucleotides: 11. Germline V CDR1 and CDR2: LNHDA, SQIVND (reference sequence). This CDR3 region has 15 residues.

This chain connects TRBV9 to TRBJ1-6; D unclear. The germline V gene has CDR1 SGDLS and CDR2 YYNGEE. The CDR3 runs to 12 residues. Trimming took 7 bases from V and 8 from J, leaving 10 bases between them. The CDR3 coding sequence is TGTGCCAGCTGCGGAGGGTATTCACCCCTCCACTTT. Its translation is CASCGGYSPLHF. The full variable domain, in which reference TRBV9 and TRBJ1-6 provide the parts outside the CDR3, is DSGVTQTPKHLITATGQRVTLRCSPRSGDLSVYWYQQSLDQGLQFLIQYYNGEERAKGNILERFSAQQFPDLHSELNLSSLELGDSALYFCASCGGYSPLHFGNGTRLTVT.

The chain carries TRBV7-2 and TRBJ2-5, with D possibly matching TRBD1 (5 bases). CDR1 and CDR2 (germline): SGHTA, FQGNSA. With 2 bases removed from V and 3 bases from J, the gap between germline ends came to 10 bases. This CDR3 is built from 14 residues. The CDR3 here is CASSLKGQEETQYF. The DNA of the CDR3 is TGTGCCAGCAGCTTAAAAGGACAAGAAGAGACCCAGTACTTC.

V and J are TRBV5-1 and TRBJ2-5; perhaps TRBD2 as D (6 bases). In germline, CDR1 is SGHRS, CDR2 YFSETQ. V was trimmed by 5 bases and J by 5 bases, leaving 19 bases between them. The CDR3 is 15 residues long. The CDR3 loop reads CASSLDGGFRETQYF. DNA for the CDR3: TGCGCCAGCAGTCTCGACGGGGGATTTAGGGAGACCCAGTACTTC.

The gene calls are TRBV19 and TRBJ2-3, with D possibly TRBD2 on 7 matching bases. This CDR3 contains 15 residues. Trimming took 2 bases from V and 5 from J, leaving 14 bases between them. Germline assignment: CDR1 LNHDA and CDR2 SQIVND (reference sequence). Written as DNA, the CDR3 is TGTGCCAGTAGTATAAGGGGGGGCCCGCTAGATACGCAGTATTTT. It is translated as CASSIRGGPLDTQYF. Variable domain in full (rest from reference TRBV19 and TRBJ2-3): DGGITQSPKYLFRKEGQNVTLSCEQNLNHDAMYWYRQDPGQGLRLIYYSQIVNDFQKGDIAEGYSVSREKKESFPLTVTSAQKNPTAFYLCASSIRGGPLDTQYFGPGTRLTVL.

CDR3 in DNA: TGTGCCTGGAACAGGGCTTCGGCAAATTCACCCCTCCACTTT. Amino acid sequence: CAWNRASANSPLHF. V is TRBV30 and J is TRBJ1-6; tentatively, D is TRBD1 (6 bases). In germline, CDR1 is GTSNPN, CDR2 SVGIG (reference sequence). V lost 4 bases, J lost 7 bases, and 14 bases lay in between. This CDR3 has 14 amino acids.

The chain has TRBV6-1 and TRBJ2-7; 7 nucleotides align to TRBD1. The CDR3 has 19 amino acids. V gave up 2 bases and J gave up 3 bases; unmatched junction bases: 19. Germline V gene data show CDR1 as MNHNS and CDR2 as SASEGT. CDR3 residues: CASSEWRGLARGTDYEQYF. The CDR3 nucleotides read TGTGCCAGCAGTGAATGGAGAGGTTTAGCCAGGGGGACAGACTACGAGCAGTACTTC.

V is TRBV7-3 and J is TRBJ1-2; TRBD1 matches at 7 bases. Germline lookup yields CDR1 SGHTA and CDR2 FQGTGA. The CDR3 length is 14 residues. Unmatched junction bases numbered 20, after V lost 8 bases and J lost 14 bases. As DNA, the CDR3 is TGTGCCAGCGTTGAGAATTCACAGGGGCCCCCGAAAACCTTC. Protein product: CASVENSQGPPKTF.

This clone was found once. The V call is TRBV7-8, the J call TRBJ1-1; 9 bases agree with TRBD1. Germline loops: CDR1 SGHVS, CDR2 FQNEAQ. V was pared by 2 bases and J by 1 base, with 2 bases of the junction left unmatched. This CDR3 has 15 residues. The CDR3 nucleotides are TGTGCCAGCAGCTTATTGGGACAGGGGAACACTGAAGCTTTCTTT. Amino acid sequence: CASSLLGQGNTEAFF.

The chain carries TRBV5-6 and TRBJ1-2; D gene uncertain. The V end lost 9 bases, the J end lost 0 bases, and 12 bases lay between the germline ends. The CDR3 consists of 13 residues. Germline CDR1 reads SGHDT; CDR2 reads YYEEEE. CDR3 DNA sequence: TGTGCCACCAGGCGCATGGCTAACTATGGCTACACCTTC. Protein: CATRRMANYGYTF.

The rearrangement links TRBV6-1 to TRBJ2-5; 7 bases are a match to TRBD1. This CDR3 has 15 residues. The trim removed 7 bases at V and 1 base at J, leaving 9 bases unmatched. Germline CDR1 reads MNHNS; CDR2 reads SASEGT. The DNA of the CDR3 is TGTGCCAGCACCCTCCGGGCAGGGGGCCAAGAGACCCAGTACTTC. Translation: CASTLRAGGQETQYF.

The rearrangement joins TRBV7-6 to TRBJ2-5; TRBD1 aligns across 8 bases. Germline trimming cut 5 bases from V and 0 bases from J; bases unmatched to any gene: 8. The CDR3 spans 16 residues. The germline gives CDR1 SGHVS, CDR2 FNYEAQ. The CDR3, as DNA: TGTGCCAGCAGCCGACGAGACAGGGGATACCAAGAGACCCAGTACTTC. This codes for CASSRRDRGYQETQYF.

V usage is TRBV28 and J usage is TRBJ1-5; TRBD1 might be the D (6 bases). Germline V gene sequence: CDR1 MDHEN, CDR2 SYDVKM. The CDR3 spans 17 residues. V lost 3 bases to trimming and J lost 8 bases, with 23 bases between them. The CDR3 bases are TGTGCCAGCAGTTTGTCAATCGTACAGGGTCCCCGGAAGCCCCAGCATTTT. It codes for CASSLSIVQGPRKPQHF.

V and J are TRBV27 and TRBJ1-2; 9 bases line up with TRBD1. The ends lost 2 bases at V and 3 bases at J; junction bases unmatched: 10. Looked up from germline, CDR1 is MNHEY and CDR2 is SMNVEV (reference sequence). This CDR3 contains 17 residues. CDR3 sequence (DNA): TGTGCCAGCAGTTTACCCACAGACAGGGGGTCTTACTATGGCTACACCTTC. Its protein product is CASSLPTDRGSYYGYTF.

This chain joins TRBV9 and TRBJ2-3, with 9 bases lining up with TRBD2. CDR1 is SGDLS and CDR2 is YYNGEE in the germline V gene. Unmatched junction bases numbered 7, after V lost 3 bases and J lost 2 bases. This CDR3 region has 16 residues. CDR3 in amino acids: CASSAQRGAYTDTQYF. CDR3 DNA: TGTGCCAGCAGCGCCCAGCGGGGGGCTTACACAGATACGCAGTATTTT.

This chain joins TRBV5-6 and TRBJ2-5; D remains unclear. Germline V gene data show CDR1 as SGHDT and CDR2 as YYEEEE. Trimming stripped 2 bases from V and 5 bases from J, with 10 bases between. There are 13 residues in the CDR3. The CDR3 is CASSFGLQETQYF. CDR3 coding DNA: TGTGCCAGCAGCTTCGGTCTACAGGAGACCCAGTACTTC.